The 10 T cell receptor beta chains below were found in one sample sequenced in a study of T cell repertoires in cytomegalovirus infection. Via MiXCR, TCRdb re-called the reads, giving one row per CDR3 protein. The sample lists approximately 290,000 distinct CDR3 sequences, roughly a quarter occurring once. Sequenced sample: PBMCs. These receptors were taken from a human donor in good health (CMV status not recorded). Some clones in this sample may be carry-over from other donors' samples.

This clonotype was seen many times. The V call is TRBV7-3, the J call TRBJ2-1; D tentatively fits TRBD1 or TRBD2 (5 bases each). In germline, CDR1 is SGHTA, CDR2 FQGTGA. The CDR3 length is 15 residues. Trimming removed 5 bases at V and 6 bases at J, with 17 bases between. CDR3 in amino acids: CASSPSTGTINEQFF. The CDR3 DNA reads TGTGCCAGCAGCCCTTCGACGGGGACCATCAATGAGCAGTTCTTC.

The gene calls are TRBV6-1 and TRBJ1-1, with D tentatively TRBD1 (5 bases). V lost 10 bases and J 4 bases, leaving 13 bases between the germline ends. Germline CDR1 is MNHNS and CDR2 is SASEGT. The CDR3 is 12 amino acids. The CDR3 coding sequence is TGTGCCACTTCGGACAAGCCCACTGAAGCTTTCTTT. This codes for CATSDKPTEAFF.

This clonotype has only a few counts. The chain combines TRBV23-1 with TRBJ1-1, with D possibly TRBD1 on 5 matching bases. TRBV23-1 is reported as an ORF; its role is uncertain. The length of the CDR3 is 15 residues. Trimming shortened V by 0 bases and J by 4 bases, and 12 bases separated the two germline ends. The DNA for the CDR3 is TGCGCCAGCAGTCAATCGAAGGGGCAACCCACTGAAGCTTTCTTT. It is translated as CASSQSKGQPTEAFF.

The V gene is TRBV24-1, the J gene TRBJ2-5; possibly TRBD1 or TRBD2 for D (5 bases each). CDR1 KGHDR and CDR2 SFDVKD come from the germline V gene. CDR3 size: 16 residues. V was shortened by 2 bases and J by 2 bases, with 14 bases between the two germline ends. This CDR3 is CATSDSGPYPQETQYF. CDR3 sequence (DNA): TGTGCCACCAGTGATTCGGGACCCTATCCGCAAGAGACCCAGTACTTC.

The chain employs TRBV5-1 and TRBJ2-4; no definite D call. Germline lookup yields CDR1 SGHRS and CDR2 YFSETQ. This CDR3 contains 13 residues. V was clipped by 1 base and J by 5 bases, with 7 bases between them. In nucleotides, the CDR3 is TGCGCCAGCAGCTTGACAGCAGAAAACATTCAGTACTTC. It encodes CASSLTAENIQYF.

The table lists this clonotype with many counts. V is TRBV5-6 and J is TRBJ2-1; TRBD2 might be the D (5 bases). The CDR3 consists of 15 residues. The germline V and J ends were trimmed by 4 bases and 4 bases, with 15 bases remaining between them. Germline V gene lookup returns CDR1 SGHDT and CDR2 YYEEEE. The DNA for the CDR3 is TGTGCCAGCAGCCGGGGAGTTTCCGTTTACAATGAGCAGTTCTTC. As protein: CASSRGVSVYNEQFF.

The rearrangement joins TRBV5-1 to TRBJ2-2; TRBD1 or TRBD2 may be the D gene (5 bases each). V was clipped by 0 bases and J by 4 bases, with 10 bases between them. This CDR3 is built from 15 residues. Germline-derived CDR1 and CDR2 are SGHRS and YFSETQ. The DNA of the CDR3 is TGCGCCAGCAGCTTGGCCGAGGGGCTCACCGGGGAGCTGTTTTTT. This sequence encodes CASSLAEGLTGELFF.

In nucleotides, the CDR3 is TGCGCCAGCAGCCAAGATCGAGGGGGAGGAAAGACCCAGTACTTC. Its translation: CASSQDRGGGKTQYF. This chain uses TRBV4-3 with TRBJ2-5; possibly TRBD1 or TRBD2 for D (6 bases each). This CDR3 comprises 15 residues. V lost 0 bases and J 6 bases, leaving 14 bases between the germline ends. Germline loops: CDR1 LGHNA, CDR2 YSLEER.

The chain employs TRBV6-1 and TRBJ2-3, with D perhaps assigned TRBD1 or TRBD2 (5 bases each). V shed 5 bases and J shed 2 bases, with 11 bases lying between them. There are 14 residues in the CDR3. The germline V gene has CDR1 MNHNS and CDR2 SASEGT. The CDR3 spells CASSHRDHTDTQYF. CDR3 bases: TGTGCCAGCAGTCACCGGGACCACACAGATACGCAGTATTTT.

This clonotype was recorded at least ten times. The CDR3 is CASSPRRHISNQPQHF. As DNA, the CDR3 is TGTGCCAGCAGCCCCCGCCGACATATTAGCAATCAGCCCCAGCATTTT. This rearrangement joins TRBV7-8 to TRBJ1-5; D remains unclear. The CDR3 loop spans 16 amino acids. CDR1 is SGHVS, CDR2 FQNEAQ, per germline. Trimming shortened V by 5 bases and J by 0 bases, and 14 bases separated the two germline ends.